This T cell receptor beta chain stems from a study of response to subunit inactivated influenza vaccine. Findings and limits, study-wide: After each seasonal influenza vaccination, few new T cells are recruited, the authors suggested.

V was shortened by 1 base and J by 3 bases, with 13 bases between the two germline ends. The CDR3 loop spans 15 amino acids. TCRdb processed the RT-PCR reads anew with MiXCR; each CDR3 protein has one entry. The repertoire holds hundreds of thousands of distinct CDR3 sequences, more than 10% seen once, with 7.8% in the top ten. With regard to this clonotype: Antigen unknown.

The genes are TRBV12-3 or TRBV12-4 and TRBJ2-7; D gene unclear. The TCR was taken from a man aged 50 to 60 who received an inactivated influenza vaccine. Source: non-naive T cells sorted from PBMCs, taken 14 days before vaccination. CDR3 nucleotide sequence: TGTGCCAGCAGTTTAGGTGGCTCCATAAACTACGAGCAGTACTTC. Its protein product is CASSLGGSINYEQYF.